This T cell receptor (beta chain) was obtained from a study of early stage breast cancer tumors. The table came from immunoSEQ multiplex PCR; TCRdb's copy has only in-frame clones and leaves some out. The profile shows about 25,000 clones, 65% to 75% of them singletons. Per germline, CDR1 SEHNR and CDR2 FQNEAQ (reference sequence). V lost 5 bases, J lost 8 bases, and 3 bases stayed unmatched. This CDR3 is built from 12 residues. The receptor was isolated from a person in their sixties with breast cancer. The chain recombines TRBV7-9 with TRBJ2-1; TRBD2 agrees at 7 bases. Sequencing was performed on breast tumor tissue. CDR3 loop: CASSRLAHEQFF. The CDR3 region has the DNA TGTGCCAGCAGCCGACTAGCACATGAGCAGTTCTTC.